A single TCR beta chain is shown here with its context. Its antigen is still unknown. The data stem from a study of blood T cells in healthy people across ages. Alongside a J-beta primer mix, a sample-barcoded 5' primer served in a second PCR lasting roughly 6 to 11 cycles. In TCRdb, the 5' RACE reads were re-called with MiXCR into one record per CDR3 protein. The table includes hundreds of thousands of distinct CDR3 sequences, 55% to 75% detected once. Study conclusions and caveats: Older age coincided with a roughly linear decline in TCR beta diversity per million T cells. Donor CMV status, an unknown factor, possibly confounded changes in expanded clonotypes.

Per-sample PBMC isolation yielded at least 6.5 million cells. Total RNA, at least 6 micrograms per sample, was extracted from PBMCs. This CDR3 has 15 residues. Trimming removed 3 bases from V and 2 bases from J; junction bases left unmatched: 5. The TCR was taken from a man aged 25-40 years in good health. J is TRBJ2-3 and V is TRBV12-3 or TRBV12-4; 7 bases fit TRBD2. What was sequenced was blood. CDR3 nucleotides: TGTGCCAGCAGTTTGCCTAGCGGACTCACAGATACGCAGTATTTT. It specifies CASSLPSGLTDTQYF.